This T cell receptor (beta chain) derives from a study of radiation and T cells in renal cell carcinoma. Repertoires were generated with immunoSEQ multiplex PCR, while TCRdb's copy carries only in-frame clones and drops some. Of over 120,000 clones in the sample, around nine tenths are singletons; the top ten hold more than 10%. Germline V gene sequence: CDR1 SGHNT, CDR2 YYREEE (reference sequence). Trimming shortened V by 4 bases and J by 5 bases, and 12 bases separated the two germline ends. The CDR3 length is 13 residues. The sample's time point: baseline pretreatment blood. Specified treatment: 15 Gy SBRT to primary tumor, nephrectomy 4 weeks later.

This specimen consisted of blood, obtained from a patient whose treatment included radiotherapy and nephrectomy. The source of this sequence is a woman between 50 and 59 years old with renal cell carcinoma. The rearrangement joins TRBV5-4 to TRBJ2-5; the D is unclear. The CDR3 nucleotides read TGTGCCAGCAGCAAATCAGTCACGGAGACCCAGTACTTC. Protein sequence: CASSKSVTETQYF.